Below are 7 T cell receptor beta chains sequenced from a single sample in a study of CD4 T cell repertoires in COVID-19. Assay: immunoSEQ multiplex PCR; the TCRdb copy retains only in-frame clones and omits some. In the table there are 60,000 to 90,000 clones, 83% of which are singletons. The sample was CD4+ T cells from peripheral blood, taken after recovery from COVID-19. The source of these receptors is a human donor who had COVID-19.

Note on this clone: The sample contains more than one DNA sequence encoding this CDR3. J is TRBJ2-5 and V is TRBV9; 9 bases align to TRBD2. CDR1 is SGDLS and CDR2 is YYNGEE in the germline V gene. This CDR3 is 15 amino acids long. V lost 2 bases to trimming and J lost 5 bases; unmatched junction nucleotides: 7. CDR3 nucleotide sequence: TGTGCCAGCAGCGTCGGAGCGGGGGGAGGGGAGACCCAGTACTTC. Residues: CASSVGAGGGETQYF.

The V call is TRBV9, the J call TRBJ2-5, with D unclear. Trimming stripped 4 bases from V and 3 bases from J, with 16 bases between. The CDR3 is 15 amino acids. Looked up from germline, CDR1 is SGDLS and CDR2 is YYNGEE. The CDR3 nucleotides read TGTGCCAGCAGCCCCACCGGGCTTTCGAAAGAGACCCAGTACTTC. Translating gives CASSPTGLSKETQYF.

The rearrangement uses TRBV10-2 and TRBJ1-1; D not certain. CDR3 size: 12 residues. Germline V lookup: CDR1 WSHSY, CDR2 SAAADI. V lost 2 bases and J lost 7, with 8 bases in between. The CDR3 DNA sequence: TGCGCCAGCAGTGAGGGCAGCCATGAAGCTTTCTTT. This encodes CASSEGSHEAFF.

CDR3 amino acids: CASSTAREQGEQYF. The CDR3 DNA reads TGTGCCAGTAGTACCGCCCGGGAGCAAGGCGAGCAGTACTTC. This chain joins TRBV19 and TRBJ2-7, with D perhaps TRBD2 (6 bases). This CDR3 has 14 residues. In germline, CDR1 is LNHDA, CDR2 SQIVND (reference sequence). V dropped 4 bases and J dropped 6 bases, with 16 bases sitting between them.

This clone was seen just once. V is TRBV10-3 and J is TRBJ2-3, with D unclear. Germline V gene lookup returns CDR1 ENHRY and CDR2 SYGVKD. The CDR3 loop spans 14 amino acids. Deletions cut 2 bases from V and 4 bases from J, with 10 bases between. The CDR3 here is CAISEVWAADTQYF. CDR3 bases: TGTGCCATCAGTGAGGTATGGGCAGCAGATACGCAGTATTTT.

This clone was seen a single time. CDR3 amino acids: CASSREDRTNEKLFF. In DNA, the CDR3 is TGTGCCAGCTCACGGGAGGACAGGACAAATGAAAAACTGTTTTTT. The J gene is TRBJ1-4, the V gene TRBV18, with TRBD1 matching 7 bases. V lost 4 bases and J lost 5; bases outside the gene matches: 7. The CDR3 covers 15 residues. Germline values: CDR1 KGHSH, CDR2 LQKENI.

V is TRBV7-9 and J is TRBJ2-7, with 10 bases that match TRBD1. This CDR3 region has 14 residues. In germline, CDR1 is SEHNR, CDR2 FQNEAQ (reference sequence). V was clipped by 4 bases and J by 8 bases; unmatched bases: 8. CDR3 coding DNA: TGTGCCAGCAGCTCGGGGACAGGGGTTACGAAGCAGTACTTC. It translates to CASSSGTGVTKQYF.